Below are 30 T cell receptor beta chains sequenced from a single sample in a study of cytomegalovirus exposure and HLA in healthy donors (dated by TCRdb to 2016 to 2017). The library was built by means of the immunoSEQ multiplex PCR assay. For the multiplex PCR, a mixture combining 60 forward primers for TCR Vbeta segments and 13 reverse primers for TCR Jbeta segments was used. Held by TCRdb, this immuneACCESS table contains in-frame sequences only and omits some clones. Under half of the omission traces to an unresolved V gene where checked; the cause of the rest is unknown. The sample profile shows 150,000 or so clones; about 73% of them were found once. Roughly 1.9% of the sample belongs to the ten largest clones. The sample consisted of PBMCs. The receptor set was obtained from a woman aged 55-69 years in good health and CMV-seropositive.

The chain is built from TRBV19 and TRBJ2-2, with 8 bases aligning to TRBD2. CDR1 and CDR2 (germline): LNHDA, SQIVND (reference sequence). CDR3 size: 15 residues. Trimming cost V 8 bases and J 5 bases; bases outside gene matches: 10. The CDR3, as DNA: TGTGCCAGTCGACTAGGTGCGGGAGGTACCGGGGAGCTGTTTTTT. Amino acids: CASRLGAGGTGELFF.

The rearrangement uses TRBV28 and TRBJ2-7; TRBD2 matches 10 bases. The CDR3 runs to 16 residues. Germline loops: CDR1 MDHEN, CDR2 SYDVKM. Trimming removed 5 bases from V and 2 bases from J; junction bases left unmatched: 9. The CDR3 region has the DNA TGTGCCAGCAGTCCAGCTAGCGGGAGCAGGGCCTACGAGCAGTACTTC. Translating it yields CASSPASGSRAYEQYF.

Remarks on this clone: At one end, the junction sequence differs from germline, possibly due to a read error. The rearrangement uses TRBV29-1 and TRBJ2-1; D is perhaps TRBD2 (6 bases). CDR3 size: 11 residues. CDR1 SQVTM and CDR2 ANQGSEA come from the germline V gene. CDR3 residues: CSVDMAGLPVF. The CDR3 DNA reads as TGCAGCGTTGACATGGCGGGGTTGCCCGTCTTC.

The chain couples TRBV10-3 to TRBJ1-1, with 8 bases fitting TRBD1. V was clipped by 6 bases and J by 1 base; unmatched bases: 1. The germline V gene has CDR1 ENHRY and CDR2 SYGVKD. The CDR3 contains 13 residues. This CDR3 reads CAIRTGENTEAFF. The DNA of the CDR3 is TGTGCCATCAGGACAGGGGAGAACACTGAAGCTTTCTTT.

This chain joins TRBV2 and TRBJ2-2; 9 bases map to TRBD1. CDR1 SNHLY and CDR2 FYNNEI come from the germline V gene. V trimming: 7 bases; J trimming: 7 bases; junction bases outside the gene matches: 4. This CDR3 has 13 amino acids. CDR3 loop: CASTDRGYGELFF. The CDR3 DNA sequence: TGTGCCAGCACTGACAGGGGGTACGGGGAGCTGTTTTTT.

The chain has TRBV27 and TRBJ1-5; 8 bases align to TRBD1. V lost 3 bases to trimming and J lost 6 bases; unmatched junction nucleotides: 1. In germline, CDR1 is MNHEY, CDR2 SMNVEV (reference sequence). CDR3 length: 13 amino acids. The CDR3 is CASSFTGGQPQHF. The CDR3 DNA reads TGTGCCAGCAGTTTTACAGGGGGTCAGCCCCAGCATTTT.

The chain links TRBV28 to TRBJ1-5; D possibly corresponds to TRBD1 (5 bases). The germline gives CDR1 MDHEN, CDR2 SYDVKM. This CDR3 region has 15 residues. The V end was cut by 3 bases, the J end by 1 base, with 10 bases between. The CDR3 DNA follows: TGTGCCAGCAGTTTTGGGGGGTCAAGCAATCAGCCCCAGCATTTT. Its protein product is CASSFGGSSNQPQHF.

The gene calls are TRBV28 and TRBJ1-1; D gene unclear. The CDR3 is 13 amino acids. Trimming stripped 5 bases from V and 4 bases from J, with 11 bases between. Germline loops: CDR1 MDHEN, CDR2 SYDVKM. DNA of the CDR3: TGTGCCAGCAGTCCCTCGAGGCTCACTGAAGCTTTCTTT. Protein product: CASSPSRLTEAFF.

The chain recombines TRBV5-1 with TRBJ2-5, with D hard to call. V lost 0 bases and J 0 bases, leaving 6 bases between the germline ends. The CDR3 sequence is 14 residues long. Per the germline V gene, CDR1 is SGHRS and CDR2 is YFSETQ. The CDR3 DNA reads TGCGCCAGCAGCTTGGACAGCTACCAAGAGACCCAGTACTTC. This encodes CASSLDSYQETQYF.

The chain recombines TRBV6-1 with TRBJ2-5; tentative D call: TRBD1 (6 bases). Trimming stripped 7 bases from V and 3 bases from J, with 12 bases between. CDR3 length: 13 amino acids. Germline V gene data show CDR1 as MNHNS and CDR2 as SASEGT. This chain's CDR3 is CASNADRKETQYF. CDR3 nucleotide sequence: TGTGCCAGCAACGCGGACAGAAAAGAGACCCAGTACTTC.

This chain joins TRBV5-6 and TRBJ1-4; 11 bases match TRBD1. CDR3 length: 15 amino acids. Trimming cost V 0 bases and J 6 bases; bases outside gene matches: 1. Germline CDR1 is SGHDT and CDR2 is YYEEEE. Here the CDR3 DNA reads TGTGCCAGCAGCTTGGTGGGACAGGGGGATGAAAAACTGTTTTTT. This translates into CASSLVGQGDEKLFF.

This clone occurred a few times. The V and J genes are TRBV5-1 and TRBJ1-1; D is uncertain. This CDR3 contains 14 residues. V lost 4 bases and J 0 bases, leaving 10 bases between the germline ends. Germline CDR1 and CDR2: SGHRS and YFSETQ. CDR3 amino acids: CASSPGVLNTEAFF. The CDR3 DNA sequence: TGCGCCAGCAGCCCGGGAGTATTGAACACTGAAGCTTTCTTT.

This clone showed up just a few times. The chain uses TRBV29-1 and TRBJ2-7; D is uncertain. Germline values: CDR1 SQVTM, CDR2 ANQGSEA. The CDR3 is made up of 12 amino acids. V lost 3 bases to trimming and J lost 0 bases, with 6 bases between them. The CDR3 loop reads CSVEANSYEQYF. CDR3 bases: TGCAGCGTTGAGGCAAACTCCTACGAGCAGTACTTC.

As regards this clone: The junction departs from the called germline gene at one end, perhaps through a read error. The genes are TRBV6-5 and TRBJ2-7, with D possibly TRBD2 on 6 matching bases. CDR1 MNHEY and CDR2 SVGAGI come from the germline V gene. CDR3 length: 11 amino acids. CDR3 residues: CASSSPGLTHF. In DNA form, the CDR3 reads TGTGCCAGCAGTTCACCGGGACTGACGCACTTC.

There are a few counts of this clone. The genes are TRBV6-5 and TRBJ1-5; possible D gene TRBD1, 6 bases. From germline, CDR1 is MNHEY and CDR2 SVGAGI. V dropped 5 bases and J dropped 3 bases, with 8 bases sitting between them. This CDR3 contains 13 residues. The CDR3 nucleotides read TGTGCCAGCAGTAGGGGGTCCAATCAGCCCCAGCATTTT. Its translation is CASSRGSNQPQHF.

On this clone: Additional DNA sequences in this sample encode the identical CDR3. The chain is built from TRBV28 and TRBJ1-5; D not resolved. The CDR3 has 14 amino acids. Germline assignment: CDR1 MDHEN and CDR2 SYDVKM. V shed 2 bases and J shed 0 bases, with 5 bases lying between them. Here the CDR3 reads CASSLGGSNQPQHF. Written as DNA, the CDR3 is TGTGCCAGCAGTTTAGGAGGTAGCAATCAGCCCCAGCATTTT. The full variable domain, with the rest looked up from reference TRBV28 and TRBJ1-5, is DVKVTQSSRYLVKRTGEKVFLECVQDMDHENMFWYRQDPGLGLRLIYFSYDVKMKEKGDIPEGYSVSREKKERFSLILESASTNQTSMYLCASSLGGSNQPQHFGDGTRLSIL.

This clone was observed a few times. The rearrangement uses TRBV5-1 and TRBJ1-4; perhaps TRBD1 as D (6 bases). This CDR3 contains 12 residues. V was trimmed by 4 bases and J by 12 bases, leaving 13 bases between them. The germline V gene has CDR1 SGHRS and CDR2 YFSETQ. Here the CDR3 DNA reads TGCGCCAGCAGCCACGAACAGGGTGAACTGTTTTTT. This translates into CASSHEQGELFF.

The rearrangement uses TRBV7-8 and TRBJ1-1, with TRBD1 as a possible D gene (5 bases). Germline V gene sequence: CDR1 SGHVS, CDR2 FQNEAQ. Trimming shortened V by 1 base and J by 8 bases, and 17 bases separated the two germline ends. This CDR3 is built from 15 residues. DNA of the CDR3: TGTGCCAGCAGCTTAGGTTTAGGGCAGGGTAACGAAGCTTTCTTT. Translating it yields CASSLGLGQGNEAFF.

The rearrangement joins TRBV6-5 to TRBJ2-7, with D perhaps TRBD2 (5 bases). CDR1 is MNHEY, CDR2 SVGAGI, per germline. V was pared by 2 bases and J by 0 bases, with 11 bases between. This CDR3 comprises 15 residues. CDR3 region: CASSYGRGDSYEQYF. The CDR3 DNA reads as TGTGCCAGCAGTTACGGACGGGGTGACTCCTACGAGCAGTACTTC.

The chain couples TRBV6-1 to TRBJ2-3, with 8 bases that match TRBD1. CDR3 length equals 14 residues. The junction had 5 bases not matched to a gene; V was cut back by 6 bases and J by 3 bases. Germline loops: CDR1 MNHNS, CDR2 SASEGT. Written as DNA, the CDR3 is TGTGCCAGCAGAATAGGACAGGGTACAGATACGCAGTATTTT. Translated, it gives CASRIGQGTDTQYF.

The gene calls are TRBV2 and TRBJ1-5, with D unclear. Germline lookup yields CDR1 SNHLY and CDR2 FYNNEI. The CDR3 extends over 13 amino acids. V lost 4 bases to trimming and J lost 7 bases, with 11 bases between them. CDR3 sequence: CASSGSGRQPQHF. Here the CDR3 DNA reads TGTGCCAGCAGTGGTAGCGGGCGGCAGCCCCAGCATTTT.

The chain combines TRBV18 with TRBJ2-7; 8 bases line up with TRBD1. Trimming took 2 bases from V and 3 from J; bases not matched to a gene: 6. CDR1 is KGHSH and CDR2 is LQKENI in the germline V gene. This CDR3 region has 15 residues. CDR3 loop: CASSPTGQDLYEQYF. In DNA form, the CDR3 reads TGTGCCAGCTCACCAACGGGACAGGACCTCTACGAGCAGTACTTC.

V is TRBV28 and J is TRBJ1-5; the match to TRBD1 covers 10 bases. The CDR3 contains 14 residues. J gave up 4 bases and V 4 bases, and 1 base lay outside the gene matches. CDR1 and CDR2 (germline): MDHEN, SYDVKM. This CDR3 reads CASSWGQGNQPQHF. CDR3 nucleotide sequence: TGTGCCAGCAGTTGGGGACAGGGGAATCAGCCCCAGCATTTT.

This clone was picked up a small number of times. This sequence joins TRBV6-1 and TRBJ1-5; D gene uncertain. This CDR3 spans 14 amino acids. Germline CDR1 reads MNHNS; CDR2 reads SASEGT. V was cut by 6 bases and J by 5 bases, with 14 bases left in between. CDR3 residues: CASSPRGDYQPQHF. In nucleotides, the CDR3 is TGTGCCAGCAGCCCGCGGGGTGATTATCAGCCCCAGCATTTT.

V and J are TRBV28 and TRBJ2-7; 7 positions agree with TRBD1. This CDR3 has 13 amino acids. V dropped 7 bases and J dropped 5; count of bases not matched to a gene: 8. The germline V gene encodes CDR1 MDHEN and CDR2 SYDVKM. CDR3 sequence (DNA): TGTGCCAGCACACCAGGGGGAAGGAACGAGCAGTACTTC. It yields the protein CASTPGGRNEQYF.

The chain combines TRBV10-1 with TRBJ2-5, with 9 bases lining up with TRBD1. The junction had 4 bases not matched to a gene; V was cut back by 5 bases and J by 3 bases. Germline lookup yields CDR1 WNHNN and CDR2 SYGVQD (reference sequence). This CDR3 has 14 amino acids. In nucleotides, the CDR3 is TGCGCCAGCAGTCGGGACAGGGCTAAAGAGACCCAGTACTTC. This encodes CASSRDRAKETQYF.

The genes are TRBV27 and TRBJ2-3; 9 bases line up with TRBD2. V shed 6 bases and J 1 base; nucleotides not matched to a gene: 5. In germline, CDR1 is MNHEY, CDR2 SMNVEV (reference sequence). This CDR3 has 15 amino acids. The CDR3 DNA follows: TGTGCCAGCAGCCTGACTAGCGGCCGCACAGATACGCAGTATTTT. As protein: CASSLTSGRTDTQYF.

The J gene is TRBJ2-1, the V gene TRBV5-4, with 11 bases matching TRBD2. The CDR3 has 16 amino acids. Germline CDR1 SGHNT, CDR2 YYREEE (reference sequence). Trimming took 0 bases from V and 6 from J; bases not matched to a gene: 5. CDR3 residues: CASSLAGTSGSNEQFF. The CDR3 DNA is TGTGCCAGCAGCTTGGCCGGGACTAGCGGAAGCAATGAGCAGTTCTTC. Drawing the rest from reference TRBV5-4 and TRBJ2-1, the complete variable domain is ETGVTQSPTHLIKTRGQQVTLRCSSQSGHNTVSWYQQALGQGPQFIFQYYREEENGRGNFPPRFSGLQFPNYSSELNVNALELDDSALYLCASSLAGTSGSNEQFFGPGTRLTVL.

The table lists this clone with a few counts. The chain has TRBV30 and TRBJ2-5; 12 positions agree with TRBD2. Germline assignment: CDR1 GTSNPN and CDR2 SVGIG (reference sequence). The trim removed 2 bases at V and 6 bases at J, leaving 4 bases unmatched. There are 14 residues in the CDR3. The CDR3 DNA is TGTGCCTGGAGTACTAGCGGGAGGCTACAGACCCAGTACTTC. It translates to CAWSTSGRLQTQYF. Full variable domain (outside the CDR3, taken from reference TRBV30 and TRBJ2-5): SQTIHQWPATLVQPVGSPLSLECTVEGTSNPNLYWYRQAAGRGLQLLFYSVGIGQISSEVPQNLSASRPQDRQFILSSKKLLLSDSGFYLCAWSTSGRLQTQYFGPGTRLLVL.

This clone came up a few times. The J gene is TRBJ2-1, the V gene TRBV7-6; the match to TRBD2 covers 9 bases. The V gene's germline CDR1 is SGHVS and CDR2 FNYEAQ. Germline trimming cut 5 bases from V and 9 bases from J; bases unmatched to any gene: 5. The CDR3 has 13 amino acids. CDR3 in DNA: TGTGCCAGCAGCACCGGACTAGCGAGTGAGCAGTTCTTC. Translated, it gives CASSTGLASEQFF.